The next 10 T cell receptor beta chains were all read from a single sample in a study of CD8+ T cells in alopecia areata. Investigators isolated RNA and reverse transcribed it into cDNA to act as the sequencing template. Produced via immunoSEQ multiplex PCR; TCRdb's table is partial and in-frame only. This table has 150,000 to 200,000 clones, about 63% appearing once. The sequences come from CD4+ T cells sorted from blood, collected at week 0. These receptor sequences come from a human donor with alopecia areata.

The V call is TRBV5-1, the J call TRBJ2-1; a weak D match, TRBD2 (5 bases). Germline V lookup: CDR1 SGHRS, CDR2 YFSETQ. This CDR3 is 13 amino acids long. The V gene lost 4 bases and the J gene lost 5 bases, with 10 bases spanning the gap. The CDR3 loop is CASSRTGNNEQFF. CDR3 coding DNA: TGCGCCAGCAGCCGGACTGGAAACAATGAGCAGTTCTTC.

This chain links TRBV19 with TRBJ2-7; possibly TRBD2 for D (6 bases). CDR3 length: 13 amino acids. Germline V CDR1 and CDR2: LNHDA, SQIVND (reference sequence). V was pared by 0 bases and J by 8 bases, with 11 bases between. CDR3 DNA: TGTGCCAGTAGTATAGATCCGGCGGGAAAGCAGTACTTC. Its protein product is CASSIDPAGKQYF.

The rearrangement uses TRBV2 and TRBJ2-3, with D perhaps matching TRBD1 (6 bases). Germline V gives CDR1 SNHLY, CDR2 FYNNEI. Trimming stripped 7 bases from V and 3 bases from J, with 14 bases between. The CDR3 spans 14 residues. The CDR3 protein is CASTLQGMTDTQYF. As DNA, the CDR3 is TGTGCCAGCACGTTGCAGGGGATGACAGATACGCAGTATTTT.

This sequence joins TRBV7-9 and TRBJ2-1; D is unclear. This CDR3 comprises 11 residues. With 1 base removed from V and 7 bases from J, the gap between germline ends came to 2 bases. The germline V gene has CDR1 SEHNR and CDR2 FQNEAQ (reference sequence). CDR3 loop: CASSLDNEQFF. The CDR3 coding sequence is TGTGCCAGCAGCTTAGATAATGAGCAGTTCTTC. Full variable domain (rest looked up from reference TRBV7-9 and TRBJ2-1): DTGVSQNPRHKITKRGQNVTFRCDPISEHNRLYWYRQTLGQGPEFLTYFQNEAQLEKSRLLSDRFSAERPKGSFSTLEIQRTEQGDSAMYLCASSLDNEQFFGPGTRLTVL.

The J gene is TRBJ1-1, the V gene TRBV29-1; 8 bases align to TRBD1. V shed 3 bases and J 7 bases; nucleotides not matched to a gene: 4. CDR1 and CDR2 (germline): SQVTM, ANQGSEA. This CDR3 spans 12 amino acids. CDR3: CSVENRGIEAFF. In nucleotides, the CDR3 is TGCAGCGTTGAGAACAGGGGGATTGAAGCTTTCTTT.

The chain combines TRBV4-2 with TRBJ2-7, with D tentatively TRBD2 (7 bases). V gave up 1 base and J gave up 0 bases, with 19 bases separating them. Looked up from germline, CDR1 is LGHNA and CDR2 is YNFKEQ. The length of the CDR3 is 18 residues. CDR3 nucleotides: TGTGCCAGCAGCCAAGCAGAAGGGGGGGCGGACTTCTCCTACGAGCAGTACTTC. The encoded protein is CASSQAEGGADFSYEQYF.

V gene TRBV20-1 combines with J gene TRBJ1-2, with no clear D. Germline CDR1 is DFQATT and CDR2 is SNEGSKA (reference sequence). The CDR3 consists of 11 residues. V dropped 6 bases and J dropped 8 bases, with 13 bases sitting between them. Here the CDR3 DNA reads TGCAGTGCCGCCAGGAGGGAAGGCTACACCTTC. This codes for CSAARREGYTF.

The chain recombines TRBV2 with TRBJ2-3, with 9 bases matching TRBD2. This CDR3 region has 16 residues. CDR1 is SNHLY and CDR2 is FYNNEI in the germline V gene. J gave up 0 bases and V 3 bases, and 4 bases lay outside the gene matches. The CDR3 here is CASSDAGGPSTDTQYF. CDR3 in DNA: TGTGCCAGCAGTGATGCGGGGGGGCCCAGCACAGATACGCAGTATTTT. The full variable domain, with the rest looked up from reference TRBV2 and TRBJ2-3, is EPEVTQTPSHQVTQMGQEVILRCVPISNHLYFYWYRQILGQKVEFLVSFYNNEISEKSEIFDDQFSVERPDGSNFTLKIRSTKLEDSAMYFCASSDAGGPSTDTQYFGPGTRLTVL.

The chain carries TRBV7-3 and TRBJ2-2; no definite D call. The V gene's germline CDR1 is SGHTA and CDR2 FQGTGA. The CDR3 runs 12 residues. Deletions cut 2 bases from V and 6 bases from J, with 4 bases between. CDR3 amino acids: CASSLLAGELFF. The CDR3 nucleotides read TGTGCCAGCAGCTTACTAGCCGGGGAGCTGTTTTTT.

In its sample, this clone was seen once. The chain links TRBV5-6 to TRBJ2-1, with 8 bases matching TRBD1. This CDR3 spans 14 amino acids. The V segment lost 4 bases and the J segment 5 bases; nucleotides outside the gene matches: 5. CDR1 and CDR2 (germline): SGHDT, YYEEEE. CDR3 DNA sequence: TGTGCCAGCAGCCAGACAGGGGTGAACAATGAGCAGTTCTTC. Translated, it gives CASSQTGVNNEQFF.